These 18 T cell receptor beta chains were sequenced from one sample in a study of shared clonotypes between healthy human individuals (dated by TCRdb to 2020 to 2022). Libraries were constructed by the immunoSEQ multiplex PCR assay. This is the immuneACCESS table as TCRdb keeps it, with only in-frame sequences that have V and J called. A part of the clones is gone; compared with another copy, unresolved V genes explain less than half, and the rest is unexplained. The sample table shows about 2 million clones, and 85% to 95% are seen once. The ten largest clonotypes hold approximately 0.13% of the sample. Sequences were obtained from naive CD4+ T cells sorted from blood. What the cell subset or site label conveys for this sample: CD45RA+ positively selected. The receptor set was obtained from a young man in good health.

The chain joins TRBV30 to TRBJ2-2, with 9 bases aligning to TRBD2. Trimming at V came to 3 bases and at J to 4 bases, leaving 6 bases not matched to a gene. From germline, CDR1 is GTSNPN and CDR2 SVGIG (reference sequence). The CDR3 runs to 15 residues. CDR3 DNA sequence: TGTGCCTGGAGGATAGCGGGGGTGGGCACCGGGGAGCTGTTTTTT. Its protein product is CAWRIAGVGTGELFF.

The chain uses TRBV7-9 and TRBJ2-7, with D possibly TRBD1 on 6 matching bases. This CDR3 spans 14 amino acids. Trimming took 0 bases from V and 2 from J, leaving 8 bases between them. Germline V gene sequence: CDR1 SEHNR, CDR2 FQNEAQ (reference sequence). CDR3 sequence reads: CASSLAQGTYEQYF. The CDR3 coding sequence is TGTGCCAGCAGCTTAGCACAGGGAACCTACGAGCAGTACTTC.

CDR3 sequence: CASITAANTGELFF. CDR3 bases: TGTGCCAGCATTACAGCTGCGAACACCGGGGAGCTGTTTTTT. The chain is built from TRBV6-1 and TRBJ2-2, with D unresolved. This CDR3 has 14 residues. With 7 bases removed from V and 0 bases from J, the gap between germline ends came to 9 bases. The germline V gene has CDR1 MNHNS and CDR2 SASEGT.

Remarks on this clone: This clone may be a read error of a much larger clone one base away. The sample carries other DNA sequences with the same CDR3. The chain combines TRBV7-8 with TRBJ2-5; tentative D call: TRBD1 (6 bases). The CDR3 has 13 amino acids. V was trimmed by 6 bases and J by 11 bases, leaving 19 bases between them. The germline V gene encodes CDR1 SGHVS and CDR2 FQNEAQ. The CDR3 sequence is CASRTTGLYEQYF. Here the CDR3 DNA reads TGTGCCAGCAGAACGACAGGACTCTACGAACAGTACTTC. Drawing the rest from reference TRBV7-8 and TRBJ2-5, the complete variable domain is GAGVSQSPRYKVAKRGQDVALRCDPISGHVSLFWYQQALGQGPEFLTYFQNEAQLDKSGLPSDRFFAERPEGSVSTLKIQRTQQEDSAVYLCASRTTGLYEQYFGPGTRLLVL.

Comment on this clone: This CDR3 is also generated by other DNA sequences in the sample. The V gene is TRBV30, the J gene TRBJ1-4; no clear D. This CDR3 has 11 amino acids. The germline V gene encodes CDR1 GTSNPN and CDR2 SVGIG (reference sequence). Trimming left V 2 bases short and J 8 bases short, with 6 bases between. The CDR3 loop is CAWSRGEKLFF. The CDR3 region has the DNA TGTGCCTGGAGTCGCGGGGAAAAACTGTTTTTT.

The CDR3 sequence is CASSQWTGAFETQYF. CDR3 in DNA: TGTGCCAGCAGCCAATGGACCGGGGCGTTCGAGACCCAGTACTTC. V is TRBV5-4 and J is TRBJ2-5; D may match TRBD1 or TRBD2 (5 bases each). The CDR3 spans 15 residues. CDR1 and CDR2 (germline): SGHNT, YYREEE (reference sequence). V was clipped by 4 bases and J by 5 bases, with 18 bases between them.

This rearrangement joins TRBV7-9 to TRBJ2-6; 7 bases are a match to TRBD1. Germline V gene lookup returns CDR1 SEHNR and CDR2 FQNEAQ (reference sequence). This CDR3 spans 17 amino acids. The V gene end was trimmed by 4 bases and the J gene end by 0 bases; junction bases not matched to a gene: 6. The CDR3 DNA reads TGTGCCAGCAGCTGGGGGACAGTTCTCTCTGGGGCCAACGTCCTGACTTTC. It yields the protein CASSWGTVLSGANVLTF.

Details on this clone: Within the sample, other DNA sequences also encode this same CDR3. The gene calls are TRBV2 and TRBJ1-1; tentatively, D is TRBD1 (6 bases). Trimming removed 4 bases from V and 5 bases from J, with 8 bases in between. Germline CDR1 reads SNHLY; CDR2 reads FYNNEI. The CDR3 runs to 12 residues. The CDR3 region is CASSVRGTEAFF. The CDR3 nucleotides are TGTGCCAGCAGTGTCAGGGGTACTGAAGCTTTCTTT. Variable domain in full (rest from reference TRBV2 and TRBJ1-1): EPEVTQTPSHQVTQMGQEVILRCVPISNHLYFYWYRQILGQKVEFLVSFYNNEISEKSEIFDDQFSVERPDGSNFTLKIRSTKLEDSAMYFCASSVRGTEAFFGQGTRLTVV.

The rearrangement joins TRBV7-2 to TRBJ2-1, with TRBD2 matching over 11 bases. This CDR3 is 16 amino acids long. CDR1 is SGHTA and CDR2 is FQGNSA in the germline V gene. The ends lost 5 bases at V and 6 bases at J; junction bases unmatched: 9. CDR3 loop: CASSQTLAGGTNEQFF. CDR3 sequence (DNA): TGTGCCAGCAGCCAAACTTTAGCGGGAGGGACCAATGAGCAGTTCTTC.

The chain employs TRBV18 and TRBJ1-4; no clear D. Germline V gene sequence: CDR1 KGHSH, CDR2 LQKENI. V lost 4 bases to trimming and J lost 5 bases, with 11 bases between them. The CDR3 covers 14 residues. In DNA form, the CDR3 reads TGTGCCAGCTCACAGGCCGCGGGCAATGAAAAACTGTTTTTT. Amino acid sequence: CASSQAAGNEKLFF.

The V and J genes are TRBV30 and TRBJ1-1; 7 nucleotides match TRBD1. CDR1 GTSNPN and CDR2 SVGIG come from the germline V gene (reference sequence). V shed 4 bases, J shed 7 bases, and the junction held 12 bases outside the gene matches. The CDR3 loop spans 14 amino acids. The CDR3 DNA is TGTGCCTGGAAACAGGGGCGGTATGGGGATGAAGCTTTCTTT. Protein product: CAWKQGRYGDEAFF.

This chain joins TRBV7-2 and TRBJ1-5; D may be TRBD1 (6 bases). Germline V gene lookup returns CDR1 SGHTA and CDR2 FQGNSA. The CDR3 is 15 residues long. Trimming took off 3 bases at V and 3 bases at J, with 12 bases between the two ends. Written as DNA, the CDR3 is TGTGCCAGCAGCTTGAGGGGGTCGAACAATCAGCCCCAGCATTTT. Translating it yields CASSLRGSNNQPQHF.

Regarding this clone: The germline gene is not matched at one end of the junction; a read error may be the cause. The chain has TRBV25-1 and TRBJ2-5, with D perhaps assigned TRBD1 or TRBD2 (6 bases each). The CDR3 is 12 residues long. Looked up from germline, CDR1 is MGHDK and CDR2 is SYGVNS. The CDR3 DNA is TGTGCCAGCAATGAAGGGGGGGAGACCCAGTACTTC. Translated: CASNEGGETQYF.

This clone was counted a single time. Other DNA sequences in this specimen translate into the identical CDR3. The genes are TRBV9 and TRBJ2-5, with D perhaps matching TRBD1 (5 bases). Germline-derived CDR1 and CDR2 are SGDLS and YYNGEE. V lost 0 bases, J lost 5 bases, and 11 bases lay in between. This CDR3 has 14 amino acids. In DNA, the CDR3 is TGTGCCAGCAGCGTAGGGCAGGGTTGGGAGACCCAGTACTTC. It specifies CASSVGQGWETQYF.

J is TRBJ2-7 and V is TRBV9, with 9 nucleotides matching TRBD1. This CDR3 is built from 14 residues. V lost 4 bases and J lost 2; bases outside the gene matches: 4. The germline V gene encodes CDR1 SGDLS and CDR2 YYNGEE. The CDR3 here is CASSSRQGAYEQYF. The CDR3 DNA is TGTGCCAGCAGCTCCAGACAGGGGGCCTACGAGCAGTACTTC.

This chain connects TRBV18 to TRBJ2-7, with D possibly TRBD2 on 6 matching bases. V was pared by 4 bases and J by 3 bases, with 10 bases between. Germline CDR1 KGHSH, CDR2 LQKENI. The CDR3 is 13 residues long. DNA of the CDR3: TGTGCCAGCTCACTGACTAGTTTCTACGAGCAGTACTTC. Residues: CASSLTSFYEQYF.

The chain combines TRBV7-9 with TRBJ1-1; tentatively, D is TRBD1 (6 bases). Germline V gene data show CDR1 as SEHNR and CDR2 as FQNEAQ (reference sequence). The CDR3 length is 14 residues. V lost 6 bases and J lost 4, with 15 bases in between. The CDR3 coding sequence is TGTGCCAGCAGATTACAGGGAGTTGGCACTGAAGCTTTCTTT. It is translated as CASRLQGVGTEAFF.

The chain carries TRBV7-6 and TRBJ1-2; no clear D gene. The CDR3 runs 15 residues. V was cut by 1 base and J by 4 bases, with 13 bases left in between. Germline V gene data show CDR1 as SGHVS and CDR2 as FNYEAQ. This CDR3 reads CASSLVPDRSYGYTF. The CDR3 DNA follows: TGTGCCAGCAGCTTAGTTCCGGATAGGTCCTATGGCTACACCTTC.